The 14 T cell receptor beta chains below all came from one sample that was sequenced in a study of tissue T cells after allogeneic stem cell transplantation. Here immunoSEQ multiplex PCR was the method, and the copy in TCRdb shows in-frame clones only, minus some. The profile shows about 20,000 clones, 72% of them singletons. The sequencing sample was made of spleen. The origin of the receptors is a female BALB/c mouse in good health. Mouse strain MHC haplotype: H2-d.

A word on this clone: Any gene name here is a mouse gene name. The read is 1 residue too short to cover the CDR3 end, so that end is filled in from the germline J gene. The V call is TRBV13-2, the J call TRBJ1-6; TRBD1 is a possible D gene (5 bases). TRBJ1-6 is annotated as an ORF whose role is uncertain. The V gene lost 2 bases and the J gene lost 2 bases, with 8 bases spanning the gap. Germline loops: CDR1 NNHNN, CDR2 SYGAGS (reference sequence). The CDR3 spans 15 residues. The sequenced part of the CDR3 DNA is TGTGCCAGCGGTGAGAGGGGCGCCTATAATTCGCCCCTCTAC. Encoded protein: CASGERGAYNSPLY. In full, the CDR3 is CASGERGAYNSPLYF.

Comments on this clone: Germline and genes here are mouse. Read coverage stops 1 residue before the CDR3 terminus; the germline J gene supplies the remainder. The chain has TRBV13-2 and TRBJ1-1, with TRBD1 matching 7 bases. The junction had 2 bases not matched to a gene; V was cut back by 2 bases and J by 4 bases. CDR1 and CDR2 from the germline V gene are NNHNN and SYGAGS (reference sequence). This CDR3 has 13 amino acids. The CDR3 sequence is CASGEQGITEVFF. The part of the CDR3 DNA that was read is TGTGCCAGCGGTGAACAGGGGATCACAGAAGTCTTC.

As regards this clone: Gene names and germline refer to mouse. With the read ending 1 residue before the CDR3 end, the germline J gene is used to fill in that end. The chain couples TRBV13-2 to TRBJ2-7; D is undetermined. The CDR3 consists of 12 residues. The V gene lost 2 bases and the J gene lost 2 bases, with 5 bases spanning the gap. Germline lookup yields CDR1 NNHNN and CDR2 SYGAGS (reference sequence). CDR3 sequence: CASGETAYEQYF. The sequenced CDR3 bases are TGTGCCAGCGGTGAAACAGCCTATGAACAGTAC.

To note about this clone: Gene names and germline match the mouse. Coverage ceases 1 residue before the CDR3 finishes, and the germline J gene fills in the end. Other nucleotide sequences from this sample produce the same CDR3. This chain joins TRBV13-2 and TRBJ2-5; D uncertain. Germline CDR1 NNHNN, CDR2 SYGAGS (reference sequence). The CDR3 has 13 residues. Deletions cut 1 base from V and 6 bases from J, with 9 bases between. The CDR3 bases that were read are TGTGCCAGCGGTGATCGGGGTGGTGACACCCAGTAC. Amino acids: CASGDRGGDTQY. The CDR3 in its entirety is CASGDRGGDTQYF.

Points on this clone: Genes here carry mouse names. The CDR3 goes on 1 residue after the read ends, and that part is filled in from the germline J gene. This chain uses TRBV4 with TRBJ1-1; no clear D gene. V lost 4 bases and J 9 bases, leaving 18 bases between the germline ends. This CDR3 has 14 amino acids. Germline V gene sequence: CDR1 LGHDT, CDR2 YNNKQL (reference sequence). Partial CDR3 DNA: TGTGCCAGCAGCTTATTCCGGAGTGTGTCCCAAGTCTTC. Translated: CASSLFRSVSQVF. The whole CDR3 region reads CASSLFRSVSQVFF.

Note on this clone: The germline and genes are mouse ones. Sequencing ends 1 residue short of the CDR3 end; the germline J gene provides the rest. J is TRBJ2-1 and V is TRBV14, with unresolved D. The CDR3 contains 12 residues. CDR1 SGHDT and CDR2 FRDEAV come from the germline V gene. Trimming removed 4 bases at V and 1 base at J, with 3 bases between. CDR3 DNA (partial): TGTGCCAGCAGTGACAACTATGCTGAGCAGTTC. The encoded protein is CASSDNYAEQF. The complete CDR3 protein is CASSDNYAEQFF.

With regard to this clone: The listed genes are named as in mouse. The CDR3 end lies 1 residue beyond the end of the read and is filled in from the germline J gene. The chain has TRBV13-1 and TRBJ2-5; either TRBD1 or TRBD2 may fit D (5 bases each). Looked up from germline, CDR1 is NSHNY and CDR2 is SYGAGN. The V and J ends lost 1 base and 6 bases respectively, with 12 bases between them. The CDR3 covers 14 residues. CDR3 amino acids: CASSDSGDGDTQYF. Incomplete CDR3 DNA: TGTGCCAGCAGTGATTCGGGGGATGGGGACACCCAGTAC.

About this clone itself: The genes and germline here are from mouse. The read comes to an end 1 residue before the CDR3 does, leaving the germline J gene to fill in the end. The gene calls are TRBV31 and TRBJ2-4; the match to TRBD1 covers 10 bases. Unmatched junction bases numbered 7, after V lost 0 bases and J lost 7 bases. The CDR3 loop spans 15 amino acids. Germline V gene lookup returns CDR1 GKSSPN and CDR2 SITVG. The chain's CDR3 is CAWSLEGQGRDTLYF. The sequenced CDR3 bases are TGTGCCTGGAGTCTAGAGGGACAGGGGCGAGACACCTTGTAC.

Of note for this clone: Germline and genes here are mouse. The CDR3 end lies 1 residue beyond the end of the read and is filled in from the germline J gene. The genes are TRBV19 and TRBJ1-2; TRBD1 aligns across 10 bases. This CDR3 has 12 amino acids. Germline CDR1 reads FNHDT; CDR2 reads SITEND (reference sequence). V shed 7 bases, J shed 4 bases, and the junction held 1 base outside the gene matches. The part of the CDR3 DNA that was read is TGTGCCAGCGGGGACAGGGGCTCCGACTACACC. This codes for CASGDRGSDYT. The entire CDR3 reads CASGDRGSDYTF.

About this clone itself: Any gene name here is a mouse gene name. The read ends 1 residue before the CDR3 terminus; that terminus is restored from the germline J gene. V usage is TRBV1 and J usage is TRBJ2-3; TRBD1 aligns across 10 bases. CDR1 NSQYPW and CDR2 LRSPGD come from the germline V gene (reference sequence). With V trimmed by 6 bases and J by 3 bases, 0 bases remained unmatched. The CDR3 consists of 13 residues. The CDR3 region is CTCRGQGAETLYF. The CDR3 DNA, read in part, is TGCACCTGCAGGGGACAGGGGGCAGAAACGCTGTAT.

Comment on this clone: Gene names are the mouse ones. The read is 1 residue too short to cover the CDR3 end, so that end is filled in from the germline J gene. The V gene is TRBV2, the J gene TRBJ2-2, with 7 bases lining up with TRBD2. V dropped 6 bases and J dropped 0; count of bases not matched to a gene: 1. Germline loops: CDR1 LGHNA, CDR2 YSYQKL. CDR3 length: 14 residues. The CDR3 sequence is CASRLGTNTGQLYF. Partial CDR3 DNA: TGTGCCAGCAGACTGGGGACAAACACCGGGCAGCTCTAC.

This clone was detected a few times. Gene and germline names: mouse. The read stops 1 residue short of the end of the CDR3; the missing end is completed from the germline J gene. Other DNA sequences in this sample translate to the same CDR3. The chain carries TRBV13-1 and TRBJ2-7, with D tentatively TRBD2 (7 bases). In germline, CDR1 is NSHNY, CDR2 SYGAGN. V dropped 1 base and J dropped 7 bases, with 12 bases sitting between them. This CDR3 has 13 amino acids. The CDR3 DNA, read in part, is TGTGCCAGCAGTGATCTCGGGGGGCGAGAACAGTAC. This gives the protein CASSDLGGREQY. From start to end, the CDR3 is CASSDLGGREQYF.

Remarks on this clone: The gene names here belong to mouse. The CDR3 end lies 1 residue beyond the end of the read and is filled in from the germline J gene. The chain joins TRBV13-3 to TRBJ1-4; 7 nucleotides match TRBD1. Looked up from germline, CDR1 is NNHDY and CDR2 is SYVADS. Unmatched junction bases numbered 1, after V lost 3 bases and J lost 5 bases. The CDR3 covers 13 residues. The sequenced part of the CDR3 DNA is TGTGCCAGCAGTGGGGGACAGAACGAAAGATTATTT. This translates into CASSGGQNERLF. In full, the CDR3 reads CASSGGQNERLFF.

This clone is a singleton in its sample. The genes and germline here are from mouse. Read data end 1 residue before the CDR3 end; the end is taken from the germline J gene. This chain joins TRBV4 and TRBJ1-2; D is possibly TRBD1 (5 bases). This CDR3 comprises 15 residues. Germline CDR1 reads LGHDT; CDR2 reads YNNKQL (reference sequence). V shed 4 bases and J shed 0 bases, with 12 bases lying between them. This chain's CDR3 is CASSSRDGANSDYTF. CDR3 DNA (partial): TGTGCCAGCAGCTCCCGGGACGGAGCAAACTCCGACTACACC.